The present entry profiles one T cell receptor beta chain with its context. Its antigen specificity is not known. Base-call qualities are not available, and no considerably larger clone is one nucleotide away. This entry comes from a study of vaccination and CD4 T cells after COVID-19 (dated by TCRdb to 2022 to 2024). General notes on the study: Convalescent patients had a positive SARS-CoV-2 result on nasal swab PCR, and of these patients, some 10 had mild disease and one had severe disease. The convalescent cohort included six males and four females, with two Hispanic individuals, seven Caucasians, two Asians and one multiracial person. Participants received two doses of either the Pfizer-BioNTech BNT162b2 vaccine (n=8) or the Moderna mRNA-1273 vaccine (n=2). Post-COVID blood samples were collected from convalescent patients a median of approximately 93 days after diagnosis, with a range of about 30 to 170 days. Post-vaccine blood samples were collected a median of about 69 days after the second vaccine dose, ranging from about 12 to 250 days. Culture stimuli were overlapping spike peptide pools from SARS-CoV-2 and from the common cold coronaviruses HCoV-NL63, HCoV-OC43 and HCoV-229E. Control cultures used a CEFX viral epitope pool as positive control, an HIV-1 Nef peptide pool as negative control, or no peptide. In about 11 COVID-19 convalescent patients and a handful of infection-naive healthy vaccine recipients, the spike-specific CD4+ TCR repertoire before mRNA vaccination was compared with the repertoire after mRNA vaccination. On the study overall, not on this receptor specifically: The median number of SARS-CoV-2-reactive clonotypes rose from about 19 after infection to roughly 38 after vaccination, but the change was not significant. Only a relatively small number of convalescent patients were included in the study, and early timepoints following natural infection were not analyzed. Of the vaccine-specific clones found in convalescent patients, nearly all (304 of 307) were mono-reactive for SARS-CoV-2 spike instead of being cross-reactive with common cold coronaviruses. In convalescent patients, a median roughly 85% of post-vaccine SARS-CoV-2-reactive clones were detected only after vaccination, and vaccine-specific priming was suggested by this finding.

V is trimmed back by 5 bases and J by 2 bases, and the junction contains 5 bases that no gene match accounts for. From its cysteine to its phenylalanine, the CDR3 spans 14 amino acids. The read is trimmed to its CDR3 DNA, 42 bases read in frame from base 1. The germline V gene supplies CDR1 SGHTA and CDR2 FQGNSA. Libraries came from PCR. TCR sequencing of DNA from cultured CD4+ T cells used the Oncomine TCR Beta short-read assay at the Johns Hopkins FTIC core. The QIAamp micro DNA kit was used to extract genomic DNA from the cultured CD4+ T cells. Oncomine TCR Beta libraries from cultured CD4+ T cells were pooled with unique dual indexes and sequenced on an Illumina iSeq 100. Per the original workflow: Non-productive sequences were filtered out, and CDR3s that did not start with C, did not end with F or W, or were shorter than 7 amino acids were discarded. The MANAFEST web application identified antigen-specific clonotypes by comparing peptide-stimulated wells against reference wells and other culture wells. To be called positive, a clone needed an FDR below 0.05, an odds ratio above 5, and a productive frequency above 0.1% in at least two of three replicate wells. Clonotypes that were significantly expanded in both SARS-CoV-2 spike wells and at least one common cold coronavirus spike condition were defined as cross-reactive. CDR3 homology was assessed with Levenshtein distances (stringdist) and unrooted phylogenetic trees (ape) in R version 3.6.1. TCRdb reanalyzed the raw reads on its own, using fastp at Q25 for trimming and MiXCR for clone calling, and kept in-frame beta chains. Every distinct CDR3 protein forms one entry, paired with its most common genes and DNA. The V and J calls shown here were made by TCRdb, not taken from the authors' results. The sample profile shows approximately 15,000 distinct CDR3 sequences; 50% to 65% of them were found once. The ten largest make up about 4% of the sample.

According to the study, the label for this sample's treatment or condition signals: roughly ten-day PBMC culture with coronavirus spike peptide pools or control peptides (ViraFEST assay). The study used the ViraFEST assay, which expanded antigen-specific T cells with peptide pools and then identified expanded clonotypes by TCR sequencing. The convalescent patients' positive SARS-CoV-2 PCR tests fell between March and December 2020, which was before the Alpha, Beta and Delta variants emerged in the United States. Each well held two million PBMCs cultured with 10 ug/ml peptide pools in IMDM containing approximately 5% human AB serum and roughly 10 IU/ml IL-2. On days 3 and 7, half of the culture medium was replaced with fresh IL-2-containing medium. Once the cells had been in culture for about 10 days, the EasySep CD4+ T cell isolation kit was used to isolate CD4+ T cells by negative selection. PBMCs were separated from whole blood using Ficoll-Paque Plus gradient centrifugation and then either used fresh or cryopreserved at -140C. In general, triplicate wells were set up for every culture condition.

Recombination linked TRBV7-2 to TRBJ2-5, and TRBD1 matches 7 of the central bases. Sequencing was performed on CD4+ T cells from blood, cultured in vitro, taken before SARS-CoV-2 vaccination. This clonotype was sampled from a human donor who had recovered from COVID-19. CDR3 region: CASSPRTGQETQYF. Read as DNA, the sequence is TGTGCCAGCAGCCCGAGGACAGGACAAGAGACCCAGTACTTC.